This TCR beta chain was found in a study of blood T cell repertoires in COVID-19 (dated by TCRdb to 2018 to 2020). For the study in its entirety: Samples covering the acute and convalescent phases of COVID-19 were provided by collaborators in the United States, Italy and Spain. The material from the prospective study consisted of cDNA or gDNA derived from T cells, B-cell-depleted T cells, or PBMCs. The dataset comprised deeply sampled blood TCRbeta repertoires from subjects exposed to, actively infected with, or recovered from COVID-19. The repertoires were made available in a free public database intended to serve as a resource for research on the immune response to SARS-CoV-2. The samples were drawn from the first 160 participants of the ongoing ImmuneRACE study and from 1,200 or so subjects provided by 6 global collaborators. Nearly every sample came with metadata listing a de-identified subject ID, COVID-19 status, age in years and sex. Where available, HLA class I and class II types were taken from metadata supplied by the sample provider and were not determined by assay-based typing.

What the work shows at the level of the full study, not this receptor alone: Clinical and demographic metadata were provided uncurated, with the amount varying by source and participant.

TCRbeta CDR3 regions were amplified from genomic DNA by means of the immunoSEQ Assay, a bias-controlled multiplex PCR. For the original study's pipeline: The number of nucleated cells in each sample was estimated by amplification of reference gene primers within the assay. To quantify the absolute abundance of each unique TCRbeta CDR3 rearrangement, sequence reads were collapsed and filtered. For each sample, productive Simpson clonality was calculated as the square root of Simpson's diversity index over productive rearrangements. Held by TCRdb, this immuneACCESS table contains in-frame sequences only and omits some clones. Under half of the omission traces to an unresolved V gene where checked; the cause of the rest is unknown. The DNA gave D and trimming, while V, J and clone size come from that table. In all, the sample holds more than 150,000 clones, and about 90% of those were seen once. Roughly 7.3% of the sample is taken by the ten largest.

A remark on this clone: Its cognate antigen has yet to be identified. Base qualities are not recorded, but no much larger clone differs from it by a single base.

Participants in the prospective study were enrolled through a virtual design, were aged about 18 to 90 years, and lived in approximately 24 United States geographic areas. To assign participants to cohorts, the prospective study relied on clinical history that participants themselves reported in a screening survey and a study questionnaire. For ImmuneRACE Cohort 3, a participant was defined as recovered based on two consecutive negative NP/OP PCR tests, clearance by a healthcare professional, or resolution of symptoms. Mobile phlebotomists in the prospective study collected whole blood, serum and a nasopharyngeal or oropharyngeal swab from every participant. Additional blood draws and questionnaires over an approximately 2-month period could optionally be provided by prospective study participants. Blood samples from the prospective study were shipped frozen or at room temperature prior to DNA extraction.

The material sequenced was PBMCs or T cells enriched from blood (not recorded which). This TCR was sampled from a woman aged 50 to 65 who had recovered from COVID-19.

The sequence in DNA is TGTGCCAGTAGAAACCAACAGTACATCATGAACACTGAAGCTTTCTTT. It translates to CASRNQQYIMNTEAFF. The rearranged segments are TRBV19 and TRBJ1-1, with an unclear D gene assignment. According to the germline V gene (reference sequence), CDR1 reads LNHDA and CDR2 reads SQIVND. Counted from cysteine to phenylalanine, this CDR3 has 16 amino acids. The read is trimmed to its CDR3 DNA, 48 bases read in frame from base 1. V is pared back by 6 bases and J by 0 bases, with 17 bases lying between the germline termini.